Below are 29 T cell receptor beta chains sequenced from a single sample in a study of cytomegalovirus exposure and HLA in healthy donors. The PCR employed 60 Vbeta primers together with 13 Jbeta primers. Clones were read by immunoSEQ multiplex PCR, and TCRdb kept only the in-frame ones, dropping some. The repertoire holds around 70,000 clones, roughly 71% seen once, with roughly an eighth in the top ten. The sequenced sample consisted of PBMCs. Receptors were obtained from a man in his 70s in good health and CMV-seronegative.

This clone came up a few times. The rearrangement uses TRBV7-9 and TRBJ1-2; D gene ambiguous. CDR1 and CDR2 from the germline V gene are SEHNR and FQNEAQ (reference sequence). Trimming removed 5 bases from V and 2 bases from J, with 12 bases in between. This CDR3 contains 14 residues. CDR3 region: CASSPARSNYGYTF. CDR3 sequence (DNA): TGTGCCAGCAGCCCCGCGCGGTCAAACTATGGCTACACCTTC. The full variable domain, its missing parts supplied by reference TRBV7-9 and TRBJ1-2, is DTGVSQNPRHKITKRGQNVTFRCDPISEHNRLYWYRQTLGQGPEFLTYFQNEAQLEKSRLLSDRFSAERPKGSFSTLEIQRTEQGDSAMYLCASSPARSNYGYTFGSGTRLTVV.

The chain employs TRBV30 and TRBJ1-4; 8 bases fit TRBD1. The V and J ends lost 1 base and 3 bases, in that order; junction bases with no gene match: 1. Germline V gives CDR1 GTSNPN, CDR2 SVGIG (reference sequence). The CDR3 is 14 residues long. The CDR3 region has the DNA TGTGCCTGGAGTGGGGACAGGTCTAATGAAAAACTGTTTTTT. The encoded protein is CAWSGDRSNEKLFF. Supplemented by reference TRBV30 and TRBJ1-4, the full variable domain reads SQTIHQWPATLVQPVGSPLSLECTVEGTSNPNLYWYRQAAGRGLQLLFYSVGIGQISSEVPQNLSASRPQDRQFILSSKKLLLSDSGFYLCAWSGDRSNEKLFFGSGTQLSVL.

This chain links TRBV7-2 with TRBJ1-1, with 9 nucleotides matching TRBD1. Germline CDR1 reads SGHTA; CDR2 reads FQGNSA. The trim removed 1 base at V and 5 bases at J, leaving 11 bases unmatched. The CDR3 is made up of 17 amino acids. The CDR3 here is CASSLVTVGTGWTEAFF. As DNA, the CDR3 is TGTGCCAGCAGCTTAGTAACCGTGGGGACAGGGTGGACTGAAGCTTTCTTT.

The chain uses TRBV4-1 and TRBJ1-4; TRBD1 is a possible D gene (6 bases). The germline CDR1 and CDR2 sequences are MGHRA and YSYEKL. The V end lost 2 bases, the J end lost 4 bases, and 11 bases lay between the germline ends. CDR3 length: 15 residues. This chain's CDR3 is CASSQPLRGNEKLFF. The CDR3 DNA follows: TGCGCCAGCAGCCAACCTCTCAGGGGTAATGAAAAACTGTTTTTT.

On this clone: Other DNA sequences in this specimen translate into the identical CDR3. The V call is TRBV5-6, the J call TRBJ1-1; TRBD1 is a possible D gene (5 bases). CDR1 is SGHDT and CDR2 is YYEEEE in the germline V gene. The length of the CDR3 is 12 residues. V shed 2 bases and J shed 5 bases, with 7 bases lying between them. The CDR3 protein is CASSLRGTEAFF. The CDR3 region has the DNA TGTGCCAGCAGCTTAAGGGGAACTGAAGCTTTCTTT. Together with reference TRBV5-6 and TRBJ1-1, the CDR3 gives the full variable domain: DAGVTQSPTHLIKTRGQQVTLRCSPKSGHDTVSWYQQALGQGPQFIFQYYEEEERQRGNFPDRFSGHQFPNYSSELNVNALLLGDSALYLCASSLRGTEAFFGQGTRLTVV.

This clone occurred a few times. Germline is not matched at one junction end, which may reflect a read error. The chain links TRBV7-7 to TRBJ2-5; 10 bases align to TRBD2. CDR3 size: 16 residues. Germline V gene lookup returns CDR1 SSHAT and CDR2 FNYEAQ (reference sequence). CDR3 protein: CASSFGLAVKDETQYF. The DNA of the CDR3 is TGTGCTAGCAGCTTCGGACTAGCGGTAAAAGACGAGACCCAGTACTTC.

This clone was seen just once. The genes are TRBV18 and TRBJ2-7, with TRBD1 identical over 9 bases. Germline values: CDR1 KGHSH, CDR2 LQKENI. V gave up 4 bases and J gave up 9 bases; unmatched junction bases: 7. This CDR3 has 13 residues. CDR3 loop: CASSLGQGLGQYF. CDR3 DNA: TGTGCCAGCTCACTGGGACAGGGCCTTGGGCAGTACTTC.

The V and J genes are TRBV30 and TRBJ1-6; D not resolved. The CDR3 has 16 residues. In germline, CDR1 is GTSNPN, CDR2 SVGIG (reference sequence). Trimming took off 0 bases at V and 1 base at J, with 10 bases between the two ends. CDR3 nucleotide sequence: TGTGCCTGGAGTGTACCTCAGGATTCCTATAATTCACCCCTCCACTTT. Its translation: CAWSVPQDSYNSPLHF.

The J gene is TRBJ1-1, the V gene TRBV6-1; 10 positions match TRBD1. The germline CDR1 and CDR2 sequences are MNHNS and SASEGT. This CDR3 contains 15 residues. Trimming cost V 6 bases and J 0 bases; bases outside gene matches: 4. CDR3 bases: TGTGCCAGCAGACCGGGACAGGGGATGAACACTGAAGCTTTCTTT. Amino acids: CASRPGQGMNTEAFF.

V usage is TRBV10-1 and J usage is TRBJ2-2; 7 bases fit TRBD2. Germline V CDR1 and CDR2: WNHNN, SYGVQD (reference sequence). This CDR3 has 14 residues. The junction had 2 bases not matched to a gene; V was cut back by 7 bases and J by 0 bases. CDR3 region: CASKRDPNTGELFF. CDR3 sequence (DNA): TGCGCCAGCAAGCGGGACCCGAACACCGGGGAGCTGTTTTTT.

This clone is judged medium-sized. V and J are TRBV11-3 and TRBJ2-1, with D perhaps matching TRBD1 (5 bases). CDR1 SGHNT and CDR2 YENEEA come from the germline V gene. Trimming took off 5 bases at V and 7 bases at J, with 15 bases between the two ends. CDR3 length: 14 amino acids. The CDR3 loop reads CASSPPGRVNEQFF. For the CDR3, the DNA is TGTGCCAGCAGCCCCCCAGGGCGAGTTAATGAGCAGTTCTTC.

The chain joins TRBV6-6 to TRBJ2-7; 11 nucleotides line up with TRBD2. CDR3 size: 15 residues. V was pared by 4 bases and J by 5 bases, with 7 bases of the junction left unmatched. From germline, CDR1 is MNHNY and CDR2 SVGAGI (reference sequence). The CDR3 spells CASSSIAGGTHEQYF. The CDR3 region has the DNA TGTGCCAGCAGTTCTATAGCGGGGGGGACCCACGAGCAGTACTTC.

This rearrangement joins TRBV4-1 to TRBJ1-1; 10 nucleotides agree with TRBD1. The germline V gene has CDR1 MGHRA and CDR2 YSYEKL. The V segment lost 1 base and the J segment 0 bases; nucleotides outside the gene matches: 5. The CDR3 consists of 17 residues. The DNA of the CDR3 is TGCGCCAGCAGCCAAGGACAGGGGGCTTTGATGAACACTGAAGCTTTCTTT. This translates into CASSQGQGALMNTEAFF.

The chain carries TRBV20-1 and TRBJ1-2, with D hard to call. V gave up 6 bases and J gave up 7 bases, with 12 bases separating them. Germline values: CDR1 DFQATT, CDR2 SNEGSKA (reference sequence). The CDR3 has 11 residues. Here the CDR3 DNA reads TGCAGTGCCAGCACGGGTCGTGGCTACACCTTC. Protein product: CSASTGRGYTF.

The chain joins TRBV19 to TRBJ1-5; 8 bases align to TRBD1. Per the germline V gene, CDR1 is LNHDA and CDR2 is SQIVND (reference sequence). The CDR3 is 15 amino acids. V shed 5 bases and J 4 bases; nucleotides not matched to a gene: 7. The DNA for the CDR3 is TGTGCCAGTAGTCCACAGGGGGGGGGAAATCAGCCCCAGCATTTT. This codes for CASSPQGGGNQPQHF.

The V and J genes are TRBV6-1 and TRBJ1-1; D not certain. This CDR3 has 14 residues. Germline V CDR1 and CDR2: MNHNS, SASEGT. V was cut by 5 bases and J by 6 bases, with 16 bases left in between. The CDR3 DNA reads as TGTGCCAGCAGTTATGGCAGGATATCATCTGAAGCTTTCTTT. As protein: CASSYGRISSEAFF.

The chain uses TRBV5-1 and TRBJ2-2; TRBD1 agrees at 11 bases. J lost 5 bases, V lost 4 bases, and 10 bases had no gene match. Germline V CDR1 and CDR2: SGHRS, YFSETQ. The CDR3 is 17 residues long. In DNA, the CDR3 is TGCGCCAGCAGCACGGGGACAGGGGGACTAACAACCGGGGAGCTGTTTTTT. The encoded protein is CASSTGTGGLTTGELFF.

The chain is built from TRBV15 and TRBJ1-5; D remains ambiguous. Trimming removed 1 base at V and 4 bases at J, with 8 bases between. Germline V CDR1 and CDR2: LNHNV, YYDKDF (reference sequence). The CDR3 covers 14 residues. The CDR3 is CATSRAGVNQPQHF. The CDR3 bases are TGTGCCACCAGCAGAGCTGGAGTAAATCAGCCCCAGCATTTT.

This clone came up a few times. CDR3 DNA: TGTGCCAGCAGGCCCTATTTTCGGGGGATGGAGGCTGAAGCTTTCTTT. Its translation: CASRPYFRGMEAEAFF. The V call is TRBV27, the J call TRBJ1-1; D perhaps matches TRBD1 (5 bases). V was clipped by 6 bases and J by 6 bases, with 23 bases between them. There are 16 residues in the CDR3. Germline loops: CDR1 MNHEY, CDR2 SMNVEV (reference sequence).

This chain joins TRBV12-5 and TRBJ2-4, with D perhaps matching TRBD1 (6 bases). CDR3 size: 15 residues. Trimming stripped 0 bases from V and 3 bases from J, with 9 bases between. The germline gives CDR1 LGHNT, CDR2 FRNRAP. The DNA of the CDR3 is TGTGCTAGTGGTTTGGTACAGGGCAGCAAAAACATTCAGTACTTC. Its protein is CASGLVQGSKNIQYF.

J is TRBJ1-1 and V is TRBV25-1, with D perhaps TRBD1 (5 bases). CDR3 length equals 14 residues. V lost 6 bases to trimming and J lost 0 bases, with 11 bases between them. Per germline, CDR1 MGHDK and CDR2 SYGVNS. DNA of the CDR3: TGTGCCAGCAGGAGGGGACTTCTGAACACTGAAGCTTTCTTT. As protein: CASRRGLLNTEAFF.

This chain links TRBV30 with TRBJ2-1; tentatively, D is TRBD2 (5 bases). Germline V gene sequence: CDR1 GTSNPN, CDR2 SVGIG (reference sequence). The ends were cut back, 4 bases at V and 7 bases at J, with 11 bases in the middle. The CDR3 is made up of 12 amino acids. Written as DNA, the CDR3 is TGTGCCTGGACCTCCCCGGGGAATGAGCAGTTCTTC. It is translated as CAWTSPGNEQFF.

V usage is TRBV11-2 and J usage is TRBJ2-5, with 7 bases matching TRBD1. CDR1 and CDR2 (germline): SGHAT, FQNNGV. V gave up 3 bases and J gave up 2 bases; unmatched junction bases: 6. CDR3 length: 15 residues. CDR3 in DNA: TGTGCCAGCAGCTTCAAGACAGGGCTACAAGAGACCCAGTACTTC. Its translation is CASSFKTGLQETQYF.

This rearrangement joins TRBV5-1 to TRBJ1-2, with D hard to call. Per the germline V gene, CDR1 is SGHRS and CDR2 is YFSETQ. Between the trimmed V and J ends, which lost 0 bases and 4 bases, there was a span of 13 bases. This CDR3 is 15 amino acids long. In DNA form, the CDR3 reads TGCGCCAGCAGCTTGGCGGCAGGCCATCTCTATGGCTACACCTTC. Translated, it gives CASSLAAGHLYGYTF.

V and J are TRBV7-6 and TRBJ1-1; unclear D gene. Germline CDR1 SGHVS, CDR2 FNYEAQ. There are 14 residues in the CDR3. V dropped 0 bases and J dropped 7 bases, with 12 bases sitting between them. CDR3 sequence: CASSLATTPFEAFF. The CDR3 nucleotides read TGTGCCAGCAGCTTAGCCACTACCCCTTTTGAAGCTTTCTTT.

The V and J genes are TRBV28 and TRBJ2-1, with 12 bases aligning to TRBD2. Germline V lookup: CDR1 MDHEN, CDR2 SYDVKM. J lost 7 bases, V lost 6 bases, and 13 bases had no gene match. This CDR3 region has 17 residues. The CDR3 DNA is TGTGCCAGCAGGTCTCCTAGCGGGGGGGCCTTGGGAAATGAGCAGTTCTTC. Amino acids: CASRSPSGGALGNEQFF.

This clone was counted only a few times. The gene calls are TRBV5-8 and TRBJ1-5; D unresolved. This CDR3 has 13 residues. The V end lost 4 bases, the J end lost 6 bases, and 11 bases lay between the germline ends. CDR1 is SGHTS, CDR2 YDEGEE, per germline. The CDR3 reads CASSIGVGQPQHF. Here the CDR3 DNA reads TGTGCCAGCAGCATTGGAGTGGGTCAGCCCCAGCATTTT.

The sample holds a few counts of this clone. This chain uses TRBV5-6 with TRBJ2-3; the D gene is possibly TRBD2 (6 bases). CDR3 length: 16 amino acids. Looked up from germline, CDR1 is SGHDT and CDR2 is YYEEEE. Trimming took 5 bases from V and 6 from J, leaving 22 bases between them. The CDR3 bases are TGTGCCAGCAGTTCCCCGGTGGCGGGGACGGGGGATACGCAGTATTTT. Its translation is CASSSPVAGTGDTQYF.

Notes on this clone: This CDR3 is also generated by other DNA sequences in the sample. The rearrangement joins TRBV7-2 to TRBJ2-7; D gene ambiguous. The V and J ends lost 3 bases and 2 bases respectively, with 5 bases between them. Germline values: CDR1 SGHTA, CDR2 FQGNSA. The CDR3 consists of 12 residues. The CDR3 here is CASSLSTYEQYF. For the CDR3, the DNA is TGTGCCAGCAGCTTGTCTACCTACGAGCAGTACTTC.